Listed below are T cell receptor beta chains from one sample, sequenced in a study of T cell repertoires in cytomegalovirus infection. For these TCRs, the target antigens are not known. TCRdb recomputed calls from the reads with MiXCR, one row per CDR3 protein. The data show around 130,000 distinct CDR3 sequences, 20% to 30% seen once. Sequencing was done on a sample of PBMCs, sequenced either directly or after in vitro stimulation (not recorded which). These receptors all stem from a human donor in good health (CMV status not recorded). Some clones in this sample may be carry-over from other donors' samples. Both conserved end residues are part of each CDR3. A D gene is named only where the DNA matches it firmly. Part of the rows lack a size; the others show once, few, many or a class for expanded clones.

TRBJ2-2 | TRBV7-3 | 15 | once | . | CASSAEEAGTGELFF | TGTGCCAGCAGCGCAGAGGAGGCGGGAACCGGGGAGCTGTTTTTT
TRBJ2-1 | TRBV27 | 16 | few | TRBD1 | CASLPRQGAAYNEQFF | TGTGCCAGTTTACCCCGACAGGGGGCCGCCTACAATGAGCAGTTCTTC
TRBJ2-7 | TRBV19 | 14 | . | . | CASSIGPRLGEQYF | TGTGCCAGTAGTATAGGGCCGAGGCTTGGCGAGCAGTACTTC
TRBJ2-5 | TRBV20-1 | 10 | . | . | CSASPTTQYF | TGCAGTGCTTCCCCGACGACCCAGTACTTC
TRBJ2-7 | TRBV7-3 | 15 | . | . | CASSFQGASSYEQYF | TGTGCCAGCAGCTTTCAAGGCGCTAGCTCCTACGAGCAGTACTTC
TRBJ2-7 | TRBV12-3/TRBV12-4 | 18 | many | . | CASTGGPGWQSSPYEQYF | TGTGCCAGCACCGGGGGGCCAGGGTGGCAGTCGTCTCCCTACGAGCAGTACTTC
TRBJ2-1 | TRBV19 | 14 | few | . | CASSIATRYTEQFF | TGTGCCAGTAGTATCGCAACTAGATACACTGAGCAGTTCTTC
TRBJ2-1 | TRBV29-1 | 12 | . | . | CSVDSGGDEQFF | TGCAGCGTTGATAGCGGCGGGGATGAGCAGTTCTTC
TRBJ2-6 | TRBV6-5 | 17 | once | . | CASTHGTASSGANVLTF | TGTGCCAGCACCCACGGGACGGCAAGCTCTGGGGCCAACGTCCTGACTTTC
TRBJ1-5 | TRBV5-8 | 15 | . | . | CASSLAVLGNQPQHF | TGTGCCAGCAGCTTGGCGGTGCTCGGCAATCAGCCCCAGCATTTT
TRBJ1-3 | TRBV9 | 16 | . | . | CASSVGEGNGGNTIYF | TGTGCCAGCAGCGTAGGAGAGGGGAACGGTGGAAACACCATATATTTT
TRBJ2-3 | TRBV12-3/TRBV12-4 | 14 | few | TRBD1 | CASRETGDTDTQYF | TGTGCCAGCAGGGAGACAGGGGACACAGATACGCAGTATTTT
TRBJ1-4 | TRBV7-9 | 17 | few | . | CASSLARATGTNEKLFF | TGTGCCAGCAGCTTAGCTAGGGCGACAGGAACTAATGAAAAACTGTTTTTT
TRBJ1-3 | TRBV6-2/TRBV6-3 | 16 | few | TRBD1 | CAGPRGGRSSGNTIYF | TGTGCCGGCCCAAGAGGGGGCAGGAGCTCTGGAAACACCATATATTTT
TRBJ2-7 | TRBV7-2 | 11 | many | . | CASSRNREQYF | TGTGCCAGCAGCCGCAATCGCGAGCAGTACTTC
TRBJ1-6 | TRBV7-2 | 15 | many | . | CASSFGASRGSPLHF | TGTGCCAGCAGCTTTGGGGCCAGTCGTGGTTCACCCCTCCACTTT
TRBJ2-1 | TRBV30 | 12 | . | . | CAWSVSLNEQFF | TGTGCCTGGAGTGTATCCCTAAATGAGCAGTTCTTC
TRBJ1-2 | TRBV6-1 | 14 | few | . | CASTPPLDGYGYTF | TGTGCCAGCACCCCCCCTCTGGACGGCTATGGCTACACCTTC
TRBJ1-1 | TRBV6-5 | 16 | few | TRBD1 | CASSRPSTGINTEAFF | TGTGCCAGCAGTAGGCCCTCGACAGGGATCAACACTGAAGCTTTCTTT
TRBJ2-1 | TRBV11-3 | 15 | . | TRBD1 | CASSPGQGPIYEQFF | TGTGCCAGCAGCCCCGGACAGGGTCCGATCTATGAGCAGTTCTTC
TRBJ1-4 | TRBV9 | 15 | . | . | CASSSVATAGEKLFF | TGTGCCAGCAGCAGCGTCGCGACGGCGGGGGAAAAACTGTTTTTT
TRBJ2-1 | TRBV6-2/TRBV6-3 | 16 | few | TRBD2 | CASKASGSVALNEQFF | TGTGCCAGCAAGGCTAGCGGGAGTGTAGCTCTCAATGAGCAGTTCTTC
TRBJ2-1 | TRBV20-1 | 14 | few | . | CSASFVQGSNEQFF | TGCAGTGCTAGCTTCGTACAGGGATCCAATGAGCAGTTCTTC
TRBJ1-1 | TRBV24-1 | 17 | . | TRBD1 | CATSDGDRIGEDTEAFF | TGTGCCACCAGTGATGGGGACAGGATAGGAGAGGACACTGAAGCTTTCTTT
TRBJ2-1 | TRBV19 | 14 | . | . | CASSSQGWYNVQFF | TGTGCCAGTAGTAGTCAGGGTTGGTACAATGTGCAGTTCTTC
TRBJ2-5 | TRBV27 | 19 | few | . | CASSLKGRGSVSLQETQYF | TGTGCCAGCAGTTTAAAGGGTAGGGGTAGTGTTTCACTTCAAGAGACCCAGTACTTC
TRBJ1-1 | TRBV4-3 | 17 | few | . | CASSQEIPGFQNTEAFF | TGCGCCAGCAGCCAAGAAATTCCTGGGTTCCAAAACACTGAAGCTTTCTTT
TRBJ2-7 | TRBV20-1 | 15 | few | TRBD2 | CSARGNSGREFEQYF | TGCAGTGCTAGAGGAAATAGCGGGAGAGAGTTCGAGCAGTACTTC
TRBJ2-3 | TRBV20-1 | 11 | few | TRBD2 | CSSGSGNTQYF | TGCAGTAGCGGGAGTGGAAATACGCAGTATTTT
TRBJ2-7 | TRBV5-1 | 13 | few | . | CASRSGQDYEQYF | TGCGCCAGCAGATCCGGGCAGGACTACGAGCAGTACTTC
TRBJ2-5 | TRBV6-6 | 16 | . | TRBD2 | CASSGLAGGLQETQYF | TGTGCCAGCAGCGGACTAGCGGGAGGTCTCCAAGAGACCCAGTACTTC
TRBJ2-1 | TRBV12-3/TRBV12-4 | 11 | . | TRBD2 | CASSPLAGSFF | TGTGCCAGCAGTCCACTAGCGGGATCCTTCTTC
TRBJ2-1 | TRBV12-5 | 16 | few | TRBD2 | CASLPLGGSSYNEQFF | TGTGCTAGCCTACCCCTCGGGGGGAGCTCCTACAATGAGCAGTTCTTC
TRBJ2-3 | TRBV20-1 | 14 | . | . | CSQSRLPSTDTQYF | TGCAGTCAGTCCAGACTACCCAGCACAGATACGCAGTATTTT
TRBJ1-1 | TRBV29-1 | 13 | many | . | CSVEGAGDYEAFF | TGCAGCGTTGAGGGGGCCGGGGATTATGAAGCTTTCTTT